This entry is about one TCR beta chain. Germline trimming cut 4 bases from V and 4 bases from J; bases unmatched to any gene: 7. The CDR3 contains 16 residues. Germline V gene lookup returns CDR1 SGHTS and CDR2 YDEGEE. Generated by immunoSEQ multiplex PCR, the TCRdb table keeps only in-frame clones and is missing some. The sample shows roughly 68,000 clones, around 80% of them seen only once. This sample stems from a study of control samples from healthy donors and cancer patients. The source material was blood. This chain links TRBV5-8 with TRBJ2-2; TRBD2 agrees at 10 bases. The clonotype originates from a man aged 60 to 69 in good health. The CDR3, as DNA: TGTGCCAGCAGCCCCATAGCGGGAGGAACCACCGGGGAGCTGTTTTTT. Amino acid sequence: CASSPIAGGTTGELFF.